This TCR beta chain originates from a study of blood T cell repertoires in COVID-19. At the level of the study: PBMCs, B-cell-depleted T cells, or T cells were the source of the cDNA or gDNA that made up the material.

Germline CDR1 and CDR2: SNHLY and FYNNEI. The V and J ends lost 1 base and 10 bases respectively, with 8 bases between them. This CDR3 comprises 13 residues. Measured with immunoSEQ multiplex PCR; TCRdb has only the in-frame clones, and not every one. The top ten hold roughly 14% of the sample, which has 40,000 to 55,000 clones, approximately 85% seen once. The sequencing input was peripheral blood. The V gene is TRBV2, the J gene TRBJ1-6; D is ambiguous. The source is a human donor with acute or convalescent COVID-19. The donor label of this sample is uncertain. The CDR3 DNA reads as TGTGCCAGCAGTGAAGGGGCTCGGTCACCCCTCCACTTT. It yields the protein CASSEGARSPLHF.